Presented here are 7 T cell receptor beta chains from one specimen sequenced in a study of blood T cell repertoires in COVID-19. Only in-frame clones appear in the TCRdb table, and some are missing; sequencing was by immunoSEQ multiplex PCR. The sample records 200,000 or so clones, 70% to 90% being singletons. Input material: peripheral blood. The receptors originated from a woman aged 70-85 years with active or convalescent COVID-19.

This chain uses TRBV27 with TRBJ2-7; TRBD2 aligns across 11 bases. V was pared by 5 bases and J by 0 bases, with 12 bases of the junction left unmatched. This CDR3 has 18 amino acids. Per the germline V gene, CDR1 is MNHEY and CDR2 is SMNVEV (reference sequence). The CDR3 loop reads CASSAKPGLAAISYEQYF. DNA for the CDR3: TGTGCCAGCAGTGCGAAACCGGGACTAGCGGCCATCTCCTACGAGCAGTACTTC.

The J gene is TRBJ2-2, the V gene TRBV5-1; possible D gene TRBD1, 8 bases. Germline CDR1 is SGHRS and CDR2 is YFSETQ. The CDR3 sequence is 16 residues long. V was trimmed by 3 bases and J by 4 bases, leaving 16 bases between them. The CDR3 spells CASSYLQGEGTGELFF. The CDR3 DNA follows: TGCGCCAGCAGCTACCTACAGGGGGAGGGCACCGGGGAGCTGTTTTTT.

This clone was seen at least ten times. V usage is TRBV16 and J usage is TRBJ1-2; unclear D gene. Trimming pared 0 bases from V and 3 bases from J, leaving 5 bases between. The CDR3 spans 13 residues. Germline V CDR1 and CDR2: KGHSY, FQNENV. The CDR3 protein is CASSQSRDYGYTF. CDR3 nucleotide sequence: TGTGCCAGCAGCCAATCCCGAGACTATGGCTACACCTTC.

V and J are TRBV28 and TRBJ1-5, with D maybe TRBD1 (6 bases). The CDR3 spans 16 residues. In germline, CDR1 is MDHEN, CDR2 SYDVKM. Trimming removed 8 bases from V and 3 bases from J, with 20 bases in between. The CDR3 protein is CASEGAGGALNQPQHF. The CDR3 DNA follows: TGTGCCAGCGAGGGCGCTGGGGGGGCCCTCAATCAGCCCCAGCATTTT.

The chain joins TRBV4-2 to TRBJ1-1; maybe TRBD1 (6 bases). V was clipped by 2 bases and J by 1 base, with 11 bases between them. Germline V gene lookup returns CDR1 LGHNA and CDR2 YNFKEQ. The CDR3 sequence is 15 residues long. CDR3 in amino acids: CASSQSLGQNTEAFF. DNA of the CDR3: TGTGCCAGCAGCCAATCCTTGGGACAGAACACTGAAGCTTTCTTT.

The rearrangement links TRBV5-1 to TRBJ2-7; 12 positions match TRBD1. The CDR3 loop spans 15 amino acids. From germline, CDR1 is SGHRS and CDR2 YFSETQ. Trimming cost V 3 bases and J 7 bases; bases outside gene matches: 8. Here the CDR3 reads CASSYSGQGAKEQYF. The CDR3 DNA sequence: TGCGCCAGCAGCTACTCGGGACAGGGGGCGAAGGAGCAGTACTTC.

The rearrangement links TRBV7-2 to TRBJ2-3, with TRBD2 as a possible D gene (6 bases). The CDR3 has 15 residues. CDR1 and CDR2 from the germline V gene are SGHTA and FQGNSA. V gave up 5 bases and J gave up 5 bases, with 17 bases separating them. The CDR3 region is CASSPQGLLGDTQYF. CDR3 nucleotide sequence: TGTGCCAGCAGCCCCCAGGGACTGTTGGGAGATACGCAGTATTTT.